The entry below gives a single T cell receptor beta chain sequence along with its context. CDR3 size: 15 residues. Trimming left V 5 bases short and J 6 bases short, with 20 bases between. CDR1 is SGHTA, CDR2 FQGNSA, per germline. These data are taken from a study of blood T cell repertoires in COVID-19. Sequencing used immunoSEQ multiplex PCR; TCRdb keeps in-frame clones, though not all of them. The sample shows 200,000 to 300,000 clones, about 79% of them seen only once. The sequencing sample was made of peripheral blood. The chain recombines TRBV7-2 with TRBJ2-7; D perhaps matches TRBD2 (6 bases). This clonotype originated in an elderly man with acute or convalescent COVID-19. The CDR3 region has the DNA TGTGCCAGCAGCCCCACCGGGGGACCCACGGCCGAGCAGTACTTC. It is translated as CASSPTGGPTAEQYF.